A single sample is the source of the 32 T cell receptor beta chains below, sequenced in a study of read filtering for tumor transcriptome and immune sequencing. Molecular barcoded adaptors covering alpha/delta and beta/gamma chains were used on roughly 370 ng RNA. TCRdb reanalysed the reads using MiXCR and keeps one entry per CDR3 protein. The sample records 93,000 or so distinct CDR3 sequences, 20% to 25% being singletons. The sample was a population of CD138-negative cells sorted from bone marrow. The source of these receptors is a donor at least 40 years old with multiple myeloma.

In regard to this clonotype: This may stem from a read error, because a much larger clone lies one nucleotide away. The genes are TRBV20-1 and TRBJ1-1; TRBD1 is a possible D gene (5 bases). Germline loops: CDR1 DFQATT, CDR2 SNEGSKA (reference sequence). This CDR3 has 13 amino acids. The CDR3 is CSTRDPGGTEAFF. The CDR3 DNA follows: TGCAGTACTAGAGATCCGGGGGGCACTGAAGCTTTCTTT.

This clonotype was observed once. The rearrangement links TRBV20-1 to TRBJ1-5, with D possibly TRBD1 on 6 matching bases. Germline V CDR1 and CDR2: DFQATT, SNEGSKA (reference sequence). V was trimmed by 0 bases and J by 2 bases, leaving 11 bases between them. This CDR3 comprises 15 residues. The CDR3 DNA reads as TGCAGTGCTAGAGATCCCCGGACAGGCAATCAGCCCCAGCATTTT. Protein sequence: CSARDPRTGNQPQHF.

This clonotype was observed at least ten times. This chain links TRBV5-1 with TRBJ2-2, with TRBD2 matching over 9 bases. Germline V CDR1 and CDR2: SGHRS, YFSETQ. The CDR3 extends over 17 amino acids. V was pared by 1 base and J by 0 bases, with 4 bases of the junction left unmatched. The CDR3 DNA reads as TGCGCCAGCAGCTTGTTAGCGGGGGTCTCGAACACCGGGGAGCTGTTTTTT. Its translation is CASSLLAGVSNTGELFF.

Remarks on this clonotype: With only one base between it and a far larger clone, this is likely a read error. The chain is built from TRBV6-6 and TRBJ2-1, with 7 nucleotides matching TRBD2. The V gene's germline CDR1 is MNHNY and CDR2 SVGAGI (reference sequence). This CDR3 spans 15 amino acids. In nucleotides, the CDR3 is TGTGTCAGCAGTTACTCGGGGGGAAGCTACAATGAGCAGTTCTTC. Translated: CVSSYSGGSYNEQFF.

The sample holds a few counts of this clonotype. The chain is built from TRBV5-1 and TRBJ2-1; 7 bases match TRBD2. V dropped 4 bases and J dropped 3; count of bases not matched to a gene: 10. CDR1 SGHRS and CDR2 YFSETQ come from the germline V gene. CDR3 length: 16 residues. Written as DNA, the CDR3 is TGCGCCAGCAGCCTCTCTAGCGGATTAAGCTACAATGAGCAGTTCTTC. Translating gives CASSLSSGLSYNEQFF.

Note on this clonotype: This sequence may be a read error, since a much larger clone differs from it by one base. This chain connects TRBV7-2 to TRBJ1-1; TRBD1 might be the D (5 bases). V shed 2 bases and J shed 12 bases, with 10 bases lying between them. This CDR3 is 11 amino acids long. CDR1 and CDR2 from the germline V gene are SGHTA and FQGNSA. The CDR3 sequence is CASSLWGDSFF. Here the CDR3 DNA reads TGTGCCAGCAGCTTATGGGGGGACTCTTTCTTT. Complete variable domain (other parts from reference TRBV7-2 and TRBJ1-1): GAGVSQSPSNKVTEKGKDVELRCDPISGHTALYWYRQSLGQGLEFLIYFQGNSAPDKSGLPSDRFSAERTGGSVSTLTIQRTQQEDSAVYLCASSLWGDSFFGQGTRLTVV.

This clonotype was seen ten or more times. The gene calls are TRBV2 and TRBJ1-5, with a weak D call TRBD1 (5 bases). The V gene's germline CDR1 is SNHLY and CDR2 FYNNEI. The V end was cut by 8 bases, the J end by 2 bases, with 13 bases between. The CDR3 extends over 14 amino acids. The CDR3 region has the DNA TGTGCCAGCCGGCGGGGCGAGGGCAATCAGCCCCAGCATTTT. It is translated as CASRRGEGNQPQHF. Based on the CDR3 plus reference TRBV2 and TRBJ1-5, the full variable domain is EPEVTQTPSHQVTQMGQEVILRCVPISNHLYFYWYRQILGQKVEFLVSFYNNEISEKSEIFDDQFSVERPDGSNFTLKIRSTKLEDSAMYFCASRRGEGNQPQHFGDGTRLSIL.

This clonotype was seen only a few times. The chain carries TRBV11-2 and TRBJ1-2; 10 bases match TRBD1. The V segment lost 5 bases and the J segment 3 bases; nucleotides outside the gene matches: 9. Per the germline V gene, CDR1 is SGHAT and CDR2 is FQNNGV. The CDR3 runs 16 residues. This chain's CDR3 is CASSRVGDRGYYGYTF. The DNA for the CDR3 is TGTGCCAGCAGCAGGGTTGGGGACAGGGGCTACTATGGCTACACCTTC.

Ten or more counts support this clonotype. The chain combines TRBV29-1 with TRBJ1-1; no definite D call. This CDR3 has 12 residues. Germline CDR1 is SQVTM and CDR2 is ANQGSEA. V lost 2 bases, J lost 3 bases, and 7 bases lay in between. The DNA of the CDR3 is TGCAGCGTTGAAATAGTTTACACTGAAGCTTTCTTT. It encodes CSVEIVYTEAFF. The full variable domain, with the rest looked up from reference TRBV29-1 and TRBJ1-1, is SAVISQKPSRDICQRGTSLTIQCQVDSQVTMMFWYRQQPGQSLTLIATANQGSEATYESGFVIDKFPISRPNLTFSTLTVSNMSPEDSSIYLCSVEIVYTEAFFGQGTRLTVV.

The chain has TRBV7-2 and TRBJ2-3; D possibly corresponds to TRBD1 (6 bases). The CDR3 totals 15 residues. Germline V lookup: CDR1 SGHTA, CDR2 FQGNSA. Trimming left V 2 bases short and J 2 bases short, with 11 bases between. CDR3 sequence: CASSLLGHPTDTQYF. CDR3 nucleotide sequence: TGTGCCAGCAGCTTATTGGGACACCCCACAGATACGCAGTATTTT.

The chain couples TRBV27 to TRBJ2-3, with D unresolved. The V gene's germline CDR1 is MNHEY and CDR2 SMNVEV (reference sequence). The CDR3 sequence is 15 residues long. V gave up 2 bases and J gave up 0 bases, with 9 bases separating them. CDR3 residues: CASSLDGRSTDTQYF. CDR3 nucleotide sequence: TGTGCCAGCAGTTTAGATGGTAGGAGCACAGATACGCAGTATTTT.

The chain has TRBV6-1 and TRBJ1-5; D gene uncertain. With 6 bases removed from V and 0 bases from J, the gap between germline ends came to 15 bases. The CDR3 totals 16 residues. CDR1 MNHNS and CDR2 SASEGT come from the germline V gene. In DNA form, the CDR3 reads TGTGCCAGCAGCCCGTGGCAGGAATATAGCAATCAGCCCCAGCATTTT. Its protein is CASSPWQEYSNQPQHF.

The chain is built from TRBV3-1 and TRBJ2-7, with 8 bases matching TRBD1. The germline gives CDR1 LGHDT, CDR2 YNNKEL (reference sequence). The V and J ends lost 1 base and 4 bases, in that order; junction bases with no gene match: 6. CDR3 length: 15 residues. CDR3 in DNA: TGTGCCAGCAGCCAAGGTCAGGGGGCGGGGTACGAGCAGTACTTC. Its translation: CASSQGQGAGYEQYF.

In regard to this clonotype: A much larger clone lies a single base off, so this may be a read error. The J gene is TRBJ1-4, the V gene TRBV28, with TRBD1 matching 8 bases. Germline V gene data show CDR1 as MDHEN and CDR2 as SYDVKM. The ends lost 5 bases at V and 11 bases at J; junction bases unmatched: 13. The CDR3 spans 15 residues. The CDR3 loop is CASSTSDRAYDKLFF. CDR3 sequence (DNA): TGTGCCAGCAGTACCTCGGACAGGGCATACGATAAACTGTTTTTT.

The rearrangement uses TRBV27 and TRBJ1-5; D might be TRBD1 (5 bases). Germline lookup yields CDR1 MNHEY and CDR2 SMNVEV (reference sequence). Trimming shortened V by 0 bases and J by 5 bases, and 11 bases separated the two germline ends. The CDR3 extends over 15 amino acids. The CDR3 region has the DNA TGTGCCAGCAGTTTATCGGGGCGGGGAGATCAGCCCCAGCATTTT. Its translation: CASSLSGRGDQPQHF.

Concerning this clonotype: This likely stems from a read error, as it lies one base from a far larger clone. This rearrangement joins TRBV7-9 to TRBJ2-2; D remains ambiguous. The CDR3 length is 12 residues. In germline, CDR1 is SEHNR, CDR2 FQNEAQ (reference sequence). Trimming stripped 5 bases from V and 6 bases from J, with 7 bases between. CDR3 nucleotides: TGTGCCAGCAGCCCCGACGCCGGGGAGCTGTTTTTT. Translated, it gives CASSPDAGELFF.

This clonotype was seen at least ten times. The CDR3 loop reads CSARDPGRGGETQYF. The DNA of the CDR3 is TGCAGTGCTAGAGATCCCGGGCGAGGAGGAGAGACCCAGTACTTC. The genes are TRBV20-1 and TRBJ2-5, with a weak D call TRBD2 (5 bases). In germline, CDR1 is DFQATT, CDR2 SNEGSKA (reference sequence). The CDR3 extends over 15 amino acids. V gave up 0 bases and J gave up 4 bases, with 15 bases separating them.

Points on this clonotype: This may stem from a read error, because a much larger clone lies one nucleotide away. CDR3 region: CASSCKPSRSEQYF. The CDR3, as DNA: TGTGCCAGCAGTTGCAAGCCTAGCCGGTCCGAGCAGTACTTC. This sequence joins TRBV6-2 or TRBV6-3 and TRBJ2-7; D perhaps matches TRBD2 (5 bases). There are 14 residues in the CDR3. Germline V gives CDR1 MNHEY, CDR2 SVGEGT. The V gene lost 4 bases and the J gene lost 6 bases, with 16 bases spanning the gap.

About this clonotype: Because it lacks the conserved phenylalanine or tryptophan at the end, this CDR3 is likely a read error. The V call is TRBV28, the J call TRBJ2-7; D possibly corresponds to TRBD1 (5 bases). V was cut by 2 bases and J by 4 bases, with 9 bases left in between. Germline CDR1 is MDHEN and CDR2 is SYDVKM. This CDR3 is 13 amino acids long. As DNA, the CDR3 is TGTGCCAGCAGTTTAGGGCACAGGTACGAGCAGTACTCC. It encodes CASSLGHRYEQYS.

This clonotype showed up many times. The chain links TRBV12-3 or TRBV12-4 to TRBJ2-1; 8 bases line up with TRBD2. The V segment lost 8 bases and the J segment 6 bases; nucleotides outside the gene matches: 6. The CDR3 is made up of 13 amino acids. The chain's CDR3 is CASRGGIGNEQFF. Written as DNA, the CDR3 is TGTGCCAGCCGGGGGGGGATCGGCAATGAGCAGTTCTTC.

In this sample, this clonotype turned up many times. The CDR3 reads CASSFAGGPYNEQFF. In nucleotides, the CDR3 is TGTGCCAGCAGCTTTGCGGGGGGCCCCTACAATGAGCAGTTCTTC. The rearrangement uses TRBV5-5 and TRBJ2-1; 8 bases line up with TRBD2. V gave up 2 bases and J gave up 2 bases; unmatched junction bases: 3. The CDR3 length is 15 residues. Germline CDR1 and CDR2: SGHKS and YYEKEE (reference sequence).

This clonotype showed up just a few times. The chain carries TRBV7-2 and TRBJ1-1; D is unresolved. Trimming removed 1 base at V and 4 bases at J, with 10 bases between. From germline, CDR1 is SGHTA and CDR2 FQGNSA. There are 14 residues in the CDR3. CDR3 loop: CASSLVGGSTEAFF. The CDR3 nucleotides read TGTGCCAGCAGCTTAGTTGGCGGGAGCACTGAAGCTTTCTTT.

This clonotype was picked up many times. The junction shows a germline mismatch at one end, possibly a read error. This rearrangement joins TRBV5-5 to TRBJ2-1; D is tentatively TRBD1 or TRBD2 (6 bases each). Germline CDR1 reads SGHKS; CDR2 reads YYEKEE (reference sequence). This CDR3 region has 14 residues. In DNA form, the CDR3 reads TGTGCCAGCGGCTTGGGAGGAGGGGGCAATGAGCAGTTCTTC. This gives the protein CASGLGGGGNEQFF.

By proportion, this clonotype is large. Compared with germline, one end of the junction differs, possibly owing to a read error. The chain uses TRBV4-2 and TRBJ2-1; TRBD1 is a possible D gene (6 bases). Germline CDR1 LGHNA, CDR2 YNFKEQ. CDR3 length: 15 residues. CDR3 residues: CASSLGDRFLNEQFF. The CDR3 coding sequence is TGCGCCAGCAGCCTTGGCGACAGGTTTCTCAATGAGCAGTTCTTC.

On this clonotype itself: Just one base apart from a much larger clone, this may be a read error. V usage is TRBV3-1 and J usage is TRBJ1-1, with a possible D match to TRBD1 (5 bases). Trimming left V 5 bases short and J 4 bases short, with 17 bases between. Germline V gene data show CDR1 as LGHDT and CDR2 as YNNKEL (reference sequence). The CDR3 runs to 15 residues. The CDR3 loop is CASSEGASGTTEAFF. CDR3 nucleotides: TGTGCCAGCAGCGAAGGGGCCTCAGGGACCACTGAAGCTTTCTTT.

The table lists this clonotype with a few counts. The rearrangement links TRBV2 to TRBJ1-5, with TRBD1 matching over 8 bases. This CDR3 has 16 amino acids. Looked up from germline, CDR1 is SNHLY and CDR2 is FYNNEI. V shed 4 bases, J shed 3 bases, and the junction held 8 bases outside the gene matches. The CDR3 is CASSARQGLDNQPQHF. The CDR3 nucleotides are TGTGCCAGCAGTGCGCGACAGGGGCTTGACAATCAGCCCCAGCATTTT.

There are many counts of this clonotype. This chain uses TRBV28 with TRBJ2-3; tentative D call: TRBD2 (5 bases). This CDR3 is built from 14 residues. Trimming took off 10 bases at V and 4 bases at J, with 18 bases between the two ends. Germline CDR1 MDHEN, CDR2 SYDVKM. In nucleotides, the CDR3 is TGTGCCACGATCGATATAGCGCGCGCAGATACGCAGTATTTT. Protein sequence: CATIDIARADTQYF.

This clonotype was detected ten times or more. V and J are TRBV28 and TRBJ2-3, with TRBD2 matching 10 bases. V gave up 2 bases and J gave up 5 bases; unmatched junction bases: 7. The CDR3 length is 16 residues. Germline V gives CDR1 MDHEN, CDR2 SYDVKM. The CDR3, as DNA: TGTGCCAGCAGTTTAGCTGGAGCGGGGGGGCGAGATACGCAGTATTTT. It translates to CASSLAGAGGRDTQYF.

The sample holds many counts of this clonotype. The V gene is TRBV28, the J gene TRBJ1-1, with D maybe TRBD1 (5 bases). Per the germline V gene, CDR1 is MDHEN and CDR2 is SYDVKM. The CDR3 length is 12 residues. Deletions cut 6 bases from V and 9 bases from J, with 14 bases between. This CDR3 is CASSRDRTQAFF. The CDR3 region has the DNA TGTGCCAGCAGCAGAGACAGAACTCAAGCTTTCTTT.

Turning to this clonotype: Given the absence of the conserved phenylalanine or tryptophan at the CDR3 end, a read error is likely. This CDR3 is CASSLDPSSYNEQFL. The CDR3 DNA reads TGTGCCAGCAGCCTAGATCCGAGCTCCTACAATGAGCAGTTCCTC. The genes are TRBV7-8 and TRBJ2-1; D is uncertain. V was cut by 5 bases and J by 0 bases, with 11 bases left in between. The germline CDR1 and CDR2 sequences are SGHVS and FQNEAQ. This CDR3 comprises 15 residues.

In this sample, this clonotype turned up many times. The V and J genes are TRBV29-1 and TRBJ2-2, with a possible D match to TRBD1 (5 bases). Germline lookup yields CDR1 SQVTM and CDR2 ANQGSEA. With 1 base removed from V and 2 bases from J, the gap between germline ends came to 14 bases. CDR3 length: 16 amino acids. The CDR3 DNA follows: TGCAGCGTTGAAGGGGTAGCAGGGCTTAACACCGGGGAGCTGTTTTTT. Translating gives CSVEGVAGLNTGELFF.

The chain links TRBV13 to TRBJ1-4, with 9 bases aligning to TRBD1. V shed 6 bases, J shed 8 bases, and the junction held 13 bases outside the gene matches. CDR3 length: 16 residues. CDR1 PRHDT and CDR2 FYEKMQ come from the germline V gene (reference sequence). The CDR3: CASSSPGQGFREKLFF. The CDR3 nucleotides are TGTGCCAGCAGTTCCCCGGGACAGGGATTTCGAGAAAAACTGTTTTTT.